One and the same sample provided the 11 T cell receptor beta chains below, sequenced in a study of response to subunit inactivated influenza vaccine. TCRdb recomputed calls from the RT-PCR reads with MiXCR, one row per CDR3 protein. The table records roughly 500,000 distinct CDR3 sequences, around 21% of them present only once. These same data were also listed under a study on T cells expressing NK-cell markers. This second report adds: cDNA encoding TCR beta was synthesized via 5'RACE template switching incorporating UMIs.

Sequences were derived from CD4+ T cells sorted from PBMCs, sampled approximately 13 days after vaccination. Receptors were obtained from a man in his forties or fifties who received an inactivated influenza vaccine.

The CDR3 reads CASSLIPRGGGDTQYF. CDR3 in DNA: TGTGCCAGCAGTTTAATCCCGCGGGGGGGCGGAGATACGCAGTATTTT. The genes are TRBV12-3 or TRBV12-4 and TRBJ2-3; 9 bases map to TRBD2. Trimming cost V 2 bases and J 5 bases; bases outside gene matches: 8. The CDR3 runs to 16 residues.

This clonotype appeared many times. The rearrangement uses TRBV20-1 and TRBJ1-5; D gene uncertain. The germline V and J ends were trimmed by 1 base and 4 bases, with 8 bases remaining between them. CDR3 length: 13 amino acids. Germline lookup yields CDR1 DFQATT and CDR2 SNEGSKA (reference sequence). DNA for the CDR3: TGCAGTGCTAGAGTACAGTTAAATCAGCCCCAGCATTTT. It codes for CSARVQLNQPQHF.

This clonotype was recorded a few times. The chain employs TRBV29-1 and TRBJ2-3; 11 bases align to TRBD2. The CDR3 extends over 14 amino acids. The germline V gene has CDR1 SQVTM and CDR2 ANQGSEA. The junction had 8 bases not matched to a gene; V was cut back by 4 bases and J by 8 bases. The CDR3 DNA reads TGCAGCGTTGCGGGGCTAGCGGGAGGTGGTACGCAGTATTTT. Translation: CSVAGLAGGGTQYF.

J is TRBJ1-1 and V is TRBV9, with D maybe TRBD1 (5 bases). Trimming cost V 4 bases and J 3 bases, with 22 bases left between them. CDR1 and CDR2 (germline): SGDLS, YYNGEE. The CDR3 is 17 amino acids. This CDR3 reads CASSPPTGEIRDTEAFF. The CDR3 region has the DNA TGTGCCAGCAGCCCCCCCACAGGTGAAATTCGGGACACTGAAGCTTTCTTT.

This clonotype was counted a few times. The chain links TRBV7-8 to TRBJ2-3; the D is unclear. Germline lookup yields CDR1 SGHVS and CDR2 FQNEAQ. The CDR3 has 14 amino acids. V lost 3 bases and J lost 4, with 11 bases in between. In nucleotides, the CDR3 is TGTGCCAGCAGCTTTCTCGCGTCGTCAGATACGCAGTATTTT. Its translation: CASSFLASSDTQYF.

This clonotype was detected only a few times. This chain uses TRBV4-3 with TRBJ2-3, with D possibly called TRBD1 or TRBD2 (5 bases each). Germline assignment: CDR1 LGHNA and CDR2 YSLEER. Between the trimmed V and J ends, which lost 0 bases and 3 bases, there was a span of 10 bases. CDR3 size: 15 residues. The CDR3 loop reads CASSQDRERTDTQYF. The CDR3, as DNA: TGCGCCAGCAGCCAAGACAGGGAGAGAACAGATACGCAGTATTTT.

The chain has TRBV18 and TRBJ2-1, with 13 bases fitting TRBD2. CDR3 length: 15 amino acids. V lost 4 bases to trimming and J lost 10 bases; unmatched junction nucleotides: 7. CDR1 is KGHSH, CDR2 LQKENI, per germline. The CDR3: CASSRGTSGTLEQFF. CDR3 coding DNA: TGTGCCAGCTCACGCGGGACTAGCGGGACCCTAGAGCAGTTCTTC.

This CDR3 reads CASSRDRARNSPLHF. CDR3 nucleotides: TGTGCCAGCAGCCGAGACAGGGCCAGAAATTCACCCCTCCACTTT. The rearrangement uses TRBV6-1 and TRBJ1-6; 7 bases are shared with TRBD1. Germline-derived CDR1 and CDR2 are MNHNS and SASEGT. Germline trimming cut 6 bases from V and 7 bases from J; bases unmatched to any gene: 9. CDR3 length equals 15 residues.

V usage is TRBV11-1 and J usage is TRBJ2-7; 7 bases align to TRBD1. The germline gives CDR1 SGHAT, CDR2 FQDESV (reference sequence). The length of the CDR3 is 14 residues. With 5 bases clipped from V and 2 bases from J, the junction kept 6 bases outside the gene matches. The CDR3 DNA reads as TGTGCCAGCAGCCAGGACAGGCGTACCTACGAGCAGTACTTC. This sequence encodes CASSQDRRTYEQYF.

This clonotype was seen only a few times. V and J are TRBV6-5 and TRBJ2-1; D may be TRBD2 (6 bases). Trimming removed 4 bases at V and 4 bases at J, with 20 bases between. The CDR3 spans 17 residues. Germline V CDR1 and CDR2: MNHEY, SVGAGI. The CDR3 is CASSSSMGGSPYNEQFF. DNA for the CDR3: TGTGCCAGCAGTTCAAGCATGGGGGGATCTCCTTACAATGAGCAGTTCTTC.

This chain uses TRBV5-1 with TRBJ1-2; D gene ambiguous. V lost 2 bases and J 5 bases, leaving 13 bases between the germline ends. The CDR3 is 14 amino acids. Germline-derived CDR1 and CDR2 are SGHRS and YFSETQ. The CDR3 DNA reads as TGCGCCAGCAGCTTTACGGAGTTCTCGTATGGCTACACCTTC. Its protein product is CASSFTEFSYGYTF.